The sequence of this TCR beta chain was determined in a study of T-cell reconstitution after alpha-beta-depleted transplantation in children. The CDR3 is 15 amino acids. Germline CDR1 reads SEHNR; CDR2 reads FQNEAQ (reference sequence). V lost 3 bases to trimming and J lost 6 bases; unmatched junction nucleotides: 9. General study points: After transplant, at about two months, alpha-beta T cells were reportedly derived from several hundred expanded graft clones. Surviving recipient T cells and thymic progenitors accounted for the high day-60 TCRbeta diversity observed in some patients. The main origin of T-cell counts and diversity one year after transplant was newly produced T cells.

This clonotype showed up many times. Its specificity is not known. The TCRbeta library was prepared with unique molecular identifiers. TCRdb ran MiXCR on the PCR reads and lists one entry per CDR3 protein. The table records about 77,000 distinct CDR3 sequences, 15% to 20% of them present only once. This TCR derives from a male patient between 2 and 15 years old who had a stem cell transplant for acute lymphoblastic leukemia, so the T cells may come from the graft donor. The sample consisted of PBMCs, mostly from graft donor cells, taken 360 days after TCRalphabeta/CD19-depleted stem cell transplant. This chain connects TRBV7-9 to TRBJ1-2; 8 bases are shared with TRBD1. CDR3 amino acids: CASSLGRGRKDGYTF. As DNA, the CDR3 is TGTGCCAGCAGCTTGGGCAGGGGGCGGAAGGATGGCTACACCTTC.